This entry concerns a single TCR beta chain. Its antigen remains unidentified. The germline CDR1 and CDR2 sequences are MNHEY and SVGEGT. The CDR3 consists of 13 residues. Trimming cost V 7 bases and J 3 bases, with 13 bases left between them. TCRdb reanalysed the 5' RACE reads using MiXCR and keeps one entry per CDR3 protein. The data contain about 430,000 distinct CDR3 sequences, about a sixth of them singletons. The data derive from a study of T-cell memory formation after mild COVID-19. Study details: Largely donor-specific TCR clusters were found. Study-wide findings and caveats: Cross-reactive memory appears to have joined, as suggested by some responding clones showing up in pre-infection memory. There was a balanced CD4/CD8 profile in clones contracting day 15 to 85, and later expanders leaned CD4+.

The J gene is TRBJ2-7, the V gene TRBV6-2 or TRBV6-3; D unresolved. This TCR derives from a man aged 18 to 35 who had mild COVID-19 (a few samples of this study predate the infection). Cell type and time point are not known. The material sequenced was PBMCs or a T cell subset sorted from them (not recorded which). This chain's CDR3 is CASIGVPDYEQYF. The CDR3 DNA follows: TGTGCCAGCATCGGAGTGCCCGACTACGAGCAGTACTTC.